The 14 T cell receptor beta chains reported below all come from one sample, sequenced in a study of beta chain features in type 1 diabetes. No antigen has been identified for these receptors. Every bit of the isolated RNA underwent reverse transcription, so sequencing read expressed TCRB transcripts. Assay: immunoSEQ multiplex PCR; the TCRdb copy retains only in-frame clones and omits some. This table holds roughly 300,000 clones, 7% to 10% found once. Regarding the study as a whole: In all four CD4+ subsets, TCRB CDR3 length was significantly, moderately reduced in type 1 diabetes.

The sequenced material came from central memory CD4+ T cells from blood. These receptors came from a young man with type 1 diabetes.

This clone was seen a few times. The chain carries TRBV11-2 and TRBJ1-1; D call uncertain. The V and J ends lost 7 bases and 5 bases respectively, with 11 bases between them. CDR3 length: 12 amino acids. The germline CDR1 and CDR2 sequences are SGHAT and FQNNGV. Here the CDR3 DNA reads TGTGCCAGCACCTCCTGGAGTACTGAAGCTTTCTTT. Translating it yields CASTSWSTEAFF. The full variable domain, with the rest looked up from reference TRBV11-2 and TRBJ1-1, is EAGVAQSPRYKIIEKRQSVAFWCNPISGHATLYWYQQILGQGPKLLIQFQNNGVVDDSQLPKDRFSAERLKGVDSTLKIQPAKLEDSAVYLCASTSWSTEAFFGQGTRLTVV.

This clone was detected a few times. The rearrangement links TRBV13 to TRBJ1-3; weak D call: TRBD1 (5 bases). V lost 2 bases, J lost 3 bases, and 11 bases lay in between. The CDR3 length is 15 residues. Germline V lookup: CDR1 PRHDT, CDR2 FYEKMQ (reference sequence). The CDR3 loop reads CASSLNGGVGNTIYF. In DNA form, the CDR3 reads TGTGCCAGCAGCTTAAACGGGGGGGTTGGAAACACCATATATTTT. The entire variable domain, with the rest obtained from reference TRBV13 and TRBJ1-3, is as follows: AAGVIQSPRHLIKEKRETATLKCYPIPRHDTVYWYQQGPGQDPQFLISFYEKMQSDKGSIPDRFSAQQFSDYHSELNMSSLELGDSALYFCASSLNGGVGNTIYFGEGSWLTVV.

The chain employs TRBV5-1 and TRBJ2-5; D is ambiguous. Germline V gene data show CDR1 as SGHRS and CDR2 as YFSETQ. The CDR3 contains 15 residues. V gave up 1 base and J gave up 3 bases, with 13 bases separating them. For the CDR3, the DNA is TGCGCCAGCAGCTTGTACTCGCTAACGGAAGAGACCCAGTACTTC. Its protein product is CASSLYSLTEETQYF.

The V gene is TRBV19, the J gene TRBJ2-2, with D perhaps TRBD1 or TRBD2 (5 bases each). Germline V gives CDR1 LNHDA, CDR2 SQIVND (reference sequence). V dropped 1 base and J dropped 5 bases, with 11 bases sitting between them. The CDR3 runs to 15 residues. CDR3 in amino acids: CASSIAAGSTGELFF. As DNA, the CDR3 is TGTGCCAGTAGTATAGCGGCAGGGAGTACCGGGGAGCTGTTTTTT.

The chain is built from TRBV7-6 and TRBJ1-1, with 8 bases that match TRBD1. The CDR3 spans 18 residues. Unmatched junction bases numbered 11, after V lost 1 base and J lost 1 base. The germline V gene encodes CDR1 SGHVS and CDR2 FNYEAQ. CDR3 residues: CASSLGIHGQGRNTEAFF. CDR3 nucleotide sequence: TGTGCCAGCAGCTTAGGAATCCATGGACAGGGTAGGAACACTGAAGCTTTCTTT.

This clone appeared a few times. DNA for the CDR3: TGTGCCAGCAGTGAATTGCGGCCAGGGTACGAGCAGTACTTC. Its protein product is CASSELRPGYEQYF. The V gene is TRBV6-1, the J gene TRBJ2-7; perhaps TRBD1 as D (5 bases). The V end was cut by 2 bases, the J end by 4 bases, with 12 bases between. Germline lookup yields CDR1 MNHNS and CDR2 SASEGT. CDR3 length equals 14 residues.

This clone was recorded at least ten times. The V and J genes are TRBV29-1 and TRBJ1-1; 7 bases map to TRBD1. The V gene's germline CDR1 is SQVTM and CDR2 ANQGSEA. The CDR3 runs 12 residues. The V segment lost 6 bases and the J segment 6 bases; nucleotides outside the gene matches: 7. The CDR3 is CSVETGAPEAFF. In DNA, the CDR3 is TGCAGCGTCGAAACAGGGGCCCCTGAAGCTTTCTTT. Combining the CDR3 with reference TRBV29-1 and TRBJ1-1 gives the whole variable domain SAVISQKPSRDICQRGTSLTIQCQVDSQVTMMFWYRQQPGQSLTLIATANQGSEATYESGFVIDKFPISRPNLTFSTLTVSNMSPEDSSIYLCSVETGAPEAFFGQGTRLTVV.

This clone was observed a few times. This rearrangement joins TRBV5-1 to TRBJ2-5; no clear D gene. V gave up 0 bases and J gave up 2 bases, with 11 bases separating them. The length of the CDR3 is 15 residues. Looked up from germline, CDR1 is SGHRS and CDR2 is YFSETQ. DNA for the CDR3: TGCGCCAGCAGCTTGGACCCCCAGGAGCAAGAGACCCAGTACTTC. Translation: CASSLDPQEQETQYF.

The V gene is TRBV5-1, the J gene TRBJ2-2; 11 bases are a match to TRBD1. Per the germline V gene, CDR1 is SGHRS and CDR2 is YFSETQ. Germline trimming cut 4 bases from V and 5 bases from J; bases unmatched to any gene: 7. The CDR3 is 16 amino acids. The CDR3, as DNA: TGCGCCAGCAGCGGGACAGGGGGTTTATGGACCGGGGAGCTGTTTTTT. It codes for CASSGTGGLWTGELFF.

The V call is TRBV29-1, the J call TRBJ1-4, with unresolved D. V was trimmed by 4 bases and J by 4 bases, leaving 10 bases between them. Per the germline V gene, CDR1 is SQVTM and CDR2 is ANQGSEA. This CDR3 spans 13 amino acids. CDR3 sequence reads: CSVVDPSNEKLFF. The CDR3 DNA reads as TGCAGCGTTGTGGATCCAAGTAATGAAAAACTGTTTTTT.

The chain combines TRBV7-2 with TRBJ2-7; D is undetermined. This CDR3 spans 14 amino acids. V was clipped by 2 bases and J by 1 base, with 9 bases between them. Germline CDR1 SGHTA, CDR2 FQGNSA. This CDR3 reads CASSLSQDSYEQYF. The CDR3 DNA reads TGTGCCAGCAGCTTATCCCAGGATTCCTACGAGCAGTACTTC.

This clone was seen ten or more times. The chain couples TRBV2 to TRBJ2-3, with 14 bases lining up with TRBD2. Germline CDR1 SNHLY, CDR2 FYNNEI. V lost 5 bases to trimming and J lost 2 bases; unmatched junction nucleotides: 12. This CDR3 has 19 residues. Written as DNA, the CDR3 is TGTGCCAGCAGTCGGAATGGACTAGCGGGGGGAGATTCCACAGATACGCAGTATTTT. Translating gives CASSRNGLAGGDSTDTQYF.

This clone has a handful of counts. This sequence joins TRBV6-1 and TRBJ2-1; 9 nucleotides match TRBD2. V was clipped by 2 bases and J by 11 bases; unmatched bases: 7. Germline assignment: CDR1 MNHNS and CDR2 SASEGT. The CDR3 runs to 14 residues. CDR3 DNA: TGTGCCAGCAGTGAAAGGGGGCTAGCGGGGAAGCAGTTCTTC. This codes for CASSERGLAGKQFF.

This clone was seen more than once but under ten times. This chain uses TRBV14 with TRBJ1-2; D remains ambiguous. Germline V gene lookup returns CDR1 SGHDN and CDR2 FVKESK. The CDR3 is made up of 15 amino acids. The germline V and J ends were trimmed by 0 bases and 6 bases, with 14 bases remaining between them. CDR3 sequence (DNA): TGTGCCAGCAGCCAAGACGGACGCTCAGTGGATGGCTACACCTTC. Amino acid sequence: CASSQDGRSVDGYTF.